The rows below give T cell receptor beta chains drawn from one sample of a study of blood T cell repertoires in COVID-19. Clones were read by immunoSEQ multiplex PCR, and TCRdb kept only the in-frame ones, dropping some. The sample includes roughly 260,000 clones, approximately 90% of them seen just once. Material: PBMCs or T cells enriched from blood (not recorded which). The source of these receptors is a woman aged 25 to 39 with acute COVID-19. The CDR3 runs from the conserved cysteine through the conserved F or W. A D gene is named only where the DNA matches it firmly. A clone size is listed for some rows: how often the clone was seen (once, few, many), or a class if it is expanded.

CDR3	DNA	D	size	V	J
CASTGGNQPQHF	TGCGCCAGCACAGGGGGCAATCAGCCCCAGCATTTT	.	.	TRBV10-1	TRBJ1-5
CASSYTHNSNQPQHF	TGTGCCAGCAGTTACACCCACAATAGCAATCAGCCCCAGCATTTT	.	.	TRBV6-2/TRBV6-3	TRBJ1-5
CASSLEPGWSGRRYEQYF	TGTGCCAGCAGCTTAGAACCGGGCTGGAGCGGGAGACGGTACGAGCAGTACTTC	TRBD2	.	TRBV7-2	TRBJ2-7
CASSESGTADTQYF	TGCGCCAGCAGTGAGTCGGGCACCGCAGATACGCAGTATTTT	.	.	TRBV10-1	TRBJ2-3
CASSTFAPTGRESYEQYF	TGTGCCAGTAGTACCTTTGCCCCAACAGGGAGAGAGTCCTACGAGCAGTACTTC	.	few	TRBV19	TRBJ2-7
CASSQDLRAKNIQYF	TGTGCCAGCAGCCAAGATCTGAGAGCCAAAAACATTCAGTACTTC	.	.	TRBV3-1/TRBV3-2	TRBJ2-4
CASSSNRGDTEAFF	TGTGCCAGCAGCTCAAACAGGGGGGACACTGAAGCTTTCTTT	TRBD1	few	TRBV25-1	TRBJ1-1
CASRSVGEGDEKLFF	TGTGCCAGCAGGTCCGTAGGGGAGGGAGATGAAAAACTGTTTTTT	.	once	TRBV6-5	TRBJ1-4
CASSQGQGAGQPQHF	TGTGCCAGCAGCCAAGGACAGGGGGCCGGTCAGCCCCAGCATTTT	TRBD1	.	TRBV7-8	TRBJ1-5
CASSYGGGPTDTQYF	TGTGCCAGCAGTTATGGCGGGGGGCCTACAGATACGCAGTATTTT	TRBD2	.	TRBV6-5	TRBJ2-3
CASSPPLRGYTF	TGTGCCAGCTCACCACCCTTACGGGGCTACACCTTC	.	.	TRBV18	TRBJ1-2
CASSLARSSYNEQFF	TGTGCCAGCAGCTTGGCCAGAAGCTCCTACAATGAGCAGTTCTTC	.	.	TRBV5-4	TRBJ2-1
CASSVQREYHEQFF	TGTGCCAGCAGTGTACAGCGGGAGTATCATGAGCAGTTCTTC	TRBD2	.	TRBV6-4	TRBJ2-1
CASTEVGTSGGANTGELFF	TGTGCCAGTACCGAGGTGGGGACTAGCGGGGGAGCGAACACCGGGGAGCTGTTTTTT	TRBD2	.	TRBV19	TRBJ2-2
CASSFIGSGRDYEQYF	TGTGCCAGCAGCTTTATTGGTAGTGGGAGGGACTACGAGCAGTACTTC	TRBD2	.	TRBV7-2	TRBJ2-7
CASTGLAGNTGELFF	TGTGCCAGTACCGGGCTAGCGGGGAACACCGGGGAGCTGTTTTTT	TRBD2	.	TRBV28	TRBJ2-2
CASSSDRGGRGYEQYF	TGTGCCAGCAGTTCGGACAGGGGGGGACGGGGGTACGAGCAGTACTTC	TRBD1	.	TRBV6-5	TRBJ2-7
CASSLLAGVRTDTQYF	TGTGCCAGCAGCTTATTAGCGGGAGTAAGGACAGATACGCAGTATTTT	TRBD2	.	TRBV7-8	TRBJ2-3
CASSEGATDTQYF	TGTGCCAGCAGTGAAGGGGCTACAGATACGCAGTATTTT	.	.	TRBV6-4	TRBJ2-3
CASSLDSGRVATNEKLFF	TGCGCCAGCAGCTTGGATTCTGGGAGGGTAGCAACTAATGAAAAACTGTTTTTT	.	.	TRBV5-1	TRBJ1-4
CASSLEGTVPYEQYF	TGTGCCAGCAGCTTAGAAGGGACAGTCCCCTACGAGCAGTACTTC	TRBD1	.	TRBV11-2	TRBJ2-7
CASSRDRGYEQYF	TGTGCCAGCAGTAGGGACAGGGGCTACGAGCAGTACTTC	TRBD1	.	TRBV2	TRBJ2-7
CASSLSQNYGYTF	TGTGCCAGCAGCTTGAGTCAGAACTATGGCTACACCTTC	.	.	TRBV5-5	TRBJ1-2